These 6 T cell receptor beta chains came from one sample sequenced in a study of blood T cells in healthy people across ages. Then a second PCR, running roughly 6 to 12 cycles, was carried out with a sample-barcoded 5' primer and a J-beta primer mix. One entry per CDR3 protein results from TCRdb running MiXCR on the 5' RACE reads. The table records about 2 million distinct CDR3 sequences, about 50% of them present only once. Sequencing input: blood. These receptors were collected from a woman aged 40 to 50 in good health.

V gene TRBV4-3 combines with J gene TRBJ2-1; D may be TRBD1 or TRBD2 (5 bases each). This CDR3 region has 14 residues. Trimming shortened V by 1 base and J by 10 bases, and 14 bases separated the two germline ends. Germline V gene data show CDR1 as LGHNA and CDR2 as YSLEER. CDR3 sequence (DNA): TGCGCCAGCAGCCAAGGCGAGGGGTTTAGAGAGCAGTTCTTC. Amino acids: CASSQGEGFREQFF.

There are a few counts of this clonotype. The rearrangement uses TRBV29-1 and TRBJ2-5; D remains unclear. The V and J ends lost 0 bases and 2 bases respectively, with 10 bases between them. This CDR3 has 14 amino acids. Germline V lookup: CDR1 SQVTM, CDR2 ANQGSEA. The DNA of the CDR3 is TGCAGCGTTGAAGACCCCCGGGCTCAAGAGACCCAGTACTTC. Residues: CSVEDPRAQETQYF.

This clonotype has only a few counts. The chain recombines TRBV7-3 with TRBJ2-1; D is possibly TRBD1 (6 bases). Per the germline V gene, CDR1 is SGHTA and CDR2 is FQGTGA. V was pared by 2 bases and J by 6 bases, with 11 bases between. The CDR3 has 14 amino acids. CDR3 loop: CASSLARGSNEQFF. CDR3 DNA sequence: TGTGCCAGCAGCTTAGCGAGGGGGAGCAATGAGCAGTTCTTC. Using reference TRBV7-3 and TRBJ2-1 for the parts outside the CDR3, the full variable domain is GAGVSQTPSNKVTEKGKYVELRCDPISGHTALYWYRQSLGQGPEFLIYFQGTGAADDSGLPNDRFFAVRPEGSVSTLKIQRTERGDSAVYLCASSLARGSNEQFFGPGTRLTVL.

This rearrangement joins TRBV29-1 to TRBJ1-1, with a possible D match to TRBD1 (6 bases). This CDR3 region has 16 residues. V was cut by 0 bases and J by 0 bases, with 14 bases left in between. Germline V gene lookup returns CDR1 SQVTM and CDR2 ANQGSEA. The chain's CDR3 is CSVEESSTGLNTEAFF. In DNA, the CDR3 is TGCAGCGTTGAAGAGAGCTCTACAGGGTTGAACACTGAAGCTTTCTTT.

The chain combines TRBV9 with TRBJ2-4; D gene unclear. CDR3 length: 15 residues. CDR1 is SGDLS and CDR2 is YYNGEE in the germline V gene. V was trimmed by 3 bases and J by 6 bases, leaving 16 bases between them. CDR3 in amino acids: CASSGTPSMGNIQYF. CDR3 sequence (DNA): TGTGCCAGCAGCGGGACCCCCTCAATGGGAAACATTCAGTACTTC.

This clonotype was picked up a small number of times. The chain recombines TRBV20-1 with TRBJ2-5; D gene ambiguous. Deletions cut 1 base from V and 4 bases from J, with 10 bases between. The CDR3 extends over 13 amino acids. CDR1 is DFQATT and CDR2 is SNEGSKA in the germline V gene (reference sequence). DNA of the CDR3: TGCAGTGCTAGAGCCGTAGTCTTAGAGACCCAGTACTTC. This encodes CSARAVVLETQYF.